This entry lists 32 T cell receptor beta chains sequenced from one sample in a study of T cells in localized non-small cell lung cancer. Sequencing was performed with immunoSEQ multiplex PCR; in TCRdb, only in-frame clones are kept and a portion is missing. Counted here are 70,000 or so clones, approximately 84% occurring once; the ten biggest clones make up 1% to 1.5%. The material sequenced was peripheral blood, taken before any cancer treatment. These receptor sequences come from a female donor older than 55 with stage I lung adenocarcinoma.

The chain couples TRBV7-9 to TRBJ1-2; D is unclear. The germline V gene has CDR1 SEHNR and CDR2 FQNEAQ (reference sequence). The CDR3 consists of 12 residues. V dropped 5 bases and J dropped 7 bases, with 11 bases sitting between them. The DNA for the CDR3 is TGTGCCAGCAGCCCCATGTTAGGTGGCTACACCTTC. Translating gives CASSPMLGGYTF.

The CDR3 region is CASSGGGGLSVGTQYF. In DNA, the CDR3 is TGTGCCAGCAGCGGCGGGGGAGGGCTCTCCGTTGGTACGCAGTATTTT. The V and J genes are TRBV7-3 and TRBJ2-3, with 7 bases identical to TRBD2. V was pared by 5 bases and J by 8 bases, with 16 bases of the junction left unmatched. The CDR3 is made up of 16 amino acids. Germline V gives CDR1 SGHTA, CDR2 FQGTGA.

This clone has only one observation. The chain couples TRBV9 to TRBJ2-2; D might be TRBD2 (6 bases). Germline V gene sequence: CDR1 SGDLS, CDR2 YYNGEE. Trimming removed 4 bases at V and 4 bases at J, with 17 bases between. This CDR3 contains 16 residues. DNA for the CDR3: TGTGCCAGCAGCCCCTCCGCTAGCGCGGCCACCGGGGAGCTGTTTTTT. It specifies CASSPSASAATGELFF. Variable domain in full (rest from reference TRBV9 and TRBJ2-2): DSGVTQTPKHLITATGQRVTLRCSPRSGDLSVYWYQQSLDQGLQFLIQYYNGEERAKGNILERFSAQQFPDLHSELNLSSLELGDSALYFCASSPSASAATGELFFGEGSRLTVL.

The J gene is TRBJ2-5, the V gene TRBV9; 7 bases fit TRBD2. V shed 0 bases, J shed 5 bases, and the junction held 4 bases outside the gene matches. This CDR3 spans 14 amino acids. The V gene's germline CDR1 is SGDLS and CDR2 YYNGEE. The CDR3 DNA follows: TGTGCCAGCAGCGTAGGGGGAGGGTCGGAGACCCAGTACTTC. Encoded protein: CASSVGGGSETQYF.

This clone came up once. This CDR3 fails to terminate in the conserved phenylalanine or tryptophan, so it likely reflects a read error. The DNA is left out, because the CDR3 cannot be placed on it with certainty; the CDR3 is given as TCRdb lists it. The J gene is TRBJ1-2, the V gene TRBV20-1; the table's D call of TRBD1 was not tested on the DNA. Both ends counted, the CDR3 spans 11 residues. Germline values: CDR1 DFQATT, CDR2 SNEGSKA (reference sequence). CDR3: CSAREDSRLGS.

This clone has only a few counts. The J gene is TRBJ2-3, the V gene TRBV7-9, with no clear D. CDR1 is SEHNR, CDR2 FQNEAQ, per germline (reference sequence). The V and J ends lost 5 bases and 3 bases respectively, with 15 bases between them. The CDR3 runs to 15 residues. This CDR3 reads CASSLTRFGTDTQYF. Written as DNA, the CDR3 is TGTGCCAGCAGCCTGACCCGTTTCGGTACAGATACGCAGTATTTT.

The chain employs TRBV10-3 and TRBJ2-1; D assignment may be TRBD1 or TRBD2 (5 bases each). The CDR3 is 14 amino acids. V lost 0 bases to trimming and J lost 8 bases, with 11 bases between them. Per the germline V gene, CDR1 is ENHRY and CDR2 is SYGVKD. The DNA of the CDR3 is TGTGCCATCAGTGAGTCCGGAAGGGACCATGAGCAGTTCTTC. Translation: CAISESGRDHEQFF.

In this sample, this clone is medium-sized (0.01 to 0.1%). The same CDR3 can be traced to other DNA sequences in this sample. The chain combines TRBV7-6 with TRBJ2-7; either TRBD1 or TRBD2 may fit D (5 bases each). Trimming took 4 bases from V and 3 from J, leaving 10 bases between them. CDR3 length equals 13 residues. Germline-derived CDR1 and CDR2 are SGHVS and FNYEAQ. DNA of the CDR3: TGTGCCAGCAGCTCGGGACCGAACTACGAGCAGTACTTC. The encoded protein is CASSSGPNYEQYF.

The rearrangement uses TRBV6-6 and TRBJ2-5, with 8 bases fitting TRBD1. This CDR3 contains 13 residues. In germline, CDR1 is MNHNY, CDR2 SVGAGI (reference sequence). V lost 4 bases, J lost 4 bases, and 2 bases stayed unmatched. Written as DNA, the CDR3 is TGTGCCAGCAGTTTCAGGGGGCGAGAGACCCAGTACTTC. Translated: CASSFRGRETQYF.

Written as DNA, the CDR3 is TGCAGCGTTGAAGAAACCCCCTACGAGCAGTACTTC. This translates into CSVEETPYEQYF. The chain is built from TRBV29-1 and TRBJ2-7, with D uncertain. The CDR3 is made up of 12 amino acids. Germline CDR1 SQVTM, CDR2 ANQGSEA. The germline V and J ends were trimmed by 0 bases and 2 bases, with 5 bases remaining between them.

The J gene is TRBJ1-1, the V gene TRBV5-6, with D maybe TRBD1 (5 bases). The CDR3 has 17 residues. Germline loops: CDR1 SGHDT, CDR2 YYEEEE. Trimming shortened V by 0 bases and J by 4 bases, and 19 bases separated the two germline ends. CDR3 loop: CASSLEGPGEGGTEAFF. The CDR3 coding sequence is TGTGCCAGCAGCTTGGAGGGGCCAGGTGAGGGAGGCACTGAAGCTTTCTTT.

The V call is TRBV7-2, the J call TRBJ2-1; D unclear. The CDR3 sequence is 14 residues long. Germline V gene sequence: CDR1 SGHTA, CDR2 FQGNSA. Trimming stripped 6 bases from V and 0 bases from J, with 9 bases between. CDR3 nucleotide sequence: TGTGCCAGCAGTAAAATGATCTCCTACAATGAGCAGTTCTTC. Translated, it gives CASSKMISYNEQFF.

The chain has TRBV5-8 and TRBJ2-5; 9 bases are shared with TRBD1. The trim removed 6 bases at V and 5 bases at J, leaving 11 bases unmatched. Per the germline V gene, CDR1 is SGHTS and CDR2 is YDEGEE. This CDR3 is 15 amino acids long. CDR3 region: CASKLTGGAGETQYF. Written as DNA, the CDR3 is TGTGCCAGCAAACTAACAGGGGGCGCCGGGGAGACCCAGTACTTC.

V usage is TRBV29-1 and J usage is TRBJ1-1; the D is unclear. Germline V gives CDR1 SQVTM, CDR2 ANQGSEA. This CDR3 is built from 14 residues. Between the trimmed V and J ends, which lost 3 bases and 1 base, there was a span of 12 bases. The CDR3 reads CSVDILKKNTEAFF. The CDR3, as DNA: TGCAGCGTTGATATTCTGAAGAAGAACACTGAAGCTTTCTTT.

V usage is TRBV4-3 and J usage is TRBJ2-3; D gene ambiguous. Between the trimmed V and J ends, which lost 3 bases and 4 bases, there was a span of 23 bases. In germline, CDR1 is LGHNA, CDR2 YSLEER. The CDR3 has 18 residues. CDR3 sequence: CASSQVVSASHSADTQYF. DNA for the CDR3: TGCGCCAGCAGCCAGGTCGTCTCGGCCTCCCACAGCGCAGATACGCAGTATTTT.

CDR3 residues: CASSLGVRGETQYF. The CDR3 DNA reads TGCGCCAGCAGCTTGGGAGTCAGGGGAGAGACCCAGTACTTC. The chain recombines TRBV5-1 with TRBJ2-5; the D gene is possibly TRBD1 (6 bases). Looked up from germline, CDR1 is SGHRS and CDR2 is YFSETQ. V was clipped by 0 bases and J by 4 bases, with 10 bases between them. The CDR3 spans 14 residues.

The CDR3 nucleotides read TGTGCCAGTACCTGGCAGCATGGGCAGCCCCAGCATTTT. Translation: CASTWQHGQPQHF. J is TRBJ1-5 and V is TRBV19; D unresolved. With 7 bases removed from V and 7 bases from J, the gap between germline ends came to 14 bases. The CDR3 extends over 13 amino acids. Germline V gene sequence: CDR1 LNHDA, CDR2 SQIVND (reference sequence).

This clone appeared once. This rearrangement joins TRBV7-2 to TRBJ2-5; D is possibly TRBD1 or TRBD2 (5 bases each). CDR1 SGHTA and CDR2 FQGNSA come from the germline V gene. Trimming removed 3 bases at V and 4 bases at J, with 12 bases between. This CDR3 contains 14 residues. Here the CDR3 reads CASSFGRELETQYF. The CDR3 DNA sequence: TGTGCCAGCAGCTTTGGCAGGGAGTTAGAGACCCAGTACTTC.

The genes are TRBV11-3 and TRBJ2-2; 7 nucleotides align to TRBD1. This CDR3 is 16 amino acids long. Germline V gene data show CDR1 as SGHNT and CDR2 as YENEEA. V lost 4 bases to trimming and J lost 0 bases; unmatched junction nucleotides: 5. The CDR3 sequence is CASSSHGTANTGELFF. Written as DNA, the CDR3 is TGTGCCAGCAGCTCTCACGGGACAGCGAACACCGGGGAGCTGTTTTTT.

This chain joins TRBV27 and TRBJ1-6; 8 bases match TRBD1. Germline V lookup: CDR1 MNHEY, CDR2 SMNVEV (reference sequence). V shed 6 bases and J 7 bases; nucleotides not matched to a gene: 17. The CDR3 runs to 18 residues. The DNA of the CDR3 is TGTGCCAGCAGCTTTGGCCTATCATACAGGGGGGAGAATTCACCCCTCCACTTT. It yields the protein CASSFGLSYRGENSPLHF.

V is TRBV25-1 and J is TRBJ1-2; TRBD1 matches at 7 bases. The CDR3 is made up of 12 amino acids. Germline assignment: CDR1 MGHDK and CDR2 SYGVNS. J was trimmed by 5 bases and V by 4 bases; bases with no gene match: 1. The CDR3 here is CASSVGQYGYTF. In DNA form, the CDR3 reads TGTGCCAGCAGTGTGGGACAGTATGGCTACACCTTC.

This clone was found a few times. The rearrangement uses TRBV5-6 and TRBJ1-6; D is unclear. The CDR3 loop spans 15 amino acids. CDR1 is SGHDT, CDR2 YYEEEE, per germline. Trimming left V 6 bases short and J 2 bases short, with 12 bases between. The CDR3, as DNA: TGTGCCAGCACCATGAGGTCCCCCTATAATTCACCCCTCCACTTT. It yields the protein CASTMRSPYNSPLHF.

The CDR3 protein is CASRVPTGGLSEQYF. The CDR3 DNA follows: TGCGCCAGCAGAGTCCCGACAGGGGGCCTGAGCGAGCAGTACTTC. The V call is TRBV10-2, the J call TRBJ2-7, with TRBD1 matching 10 bases. J gave up 6 bases and V 6 bases, and 11 bases lay outside the gene matches. The CDR3 is made up of 15 amino acids. The germline CDR1 and CDR2 sequences are WSHSY and SAAADI.

The chain joins TRBV6-1 to TRBJ1-5; D gene unclear. V shed 2 bases and J shed 5 bases, with 7 bases lying between them. The CDR3 spans 13 residues. CDR1 is MNHNS and CDR2 is SASEGT in the germline V gene. DNA for the CDR3: TGTGCCAGCAGTGAATTGGGAGATCAGCCCCAGCATTTT. Its protein product is CASSELGDQPQHF.

V usage is TRBV27 and J usage is TRBJ2-1; D tentatively fits TRBD1 or TRBD2 (5 bases each). CDR1 is MNHEY and CDR2 is SMNVEV in the germline V gene (reference sequence). The CDR3 is 15 residues long. The V end lost 2 bases, the J end lost 1 base, and 9 bases lay between the germline ends. CDR3 sequence reads: CASSLEGNSYNEQFF. The CDR3 region has the DNA TGTGCCAGCAGTTTAGAGGGGAATTCCTACAATGAGCAGTTCTTC.

The J gene is TRBJ2-5, the V gene TRBV5-6; TRBD2 aligns across 8 bases. From germline, CDR1 is SGHDT and CDR2 YYEEEE. V dropped 4 bases and J dropped 4; count of bases not matched to a gene: 9. The CDR3 is 15 amino acids. The CDR3: CASSVTLAGSETQYF. Here the CDR3 DNA reads TGTGCCAGCAGCGTGACCTTAGCGGGGTCAGAGACCCAGTACTTC.

This sequence joins TRBV6-1 and TRBJ1-4; D might be TRBD1 (6 bases). From germline, CDR1 is MNHNS and CDR2 SASEGT. Trimming removed 6 bases at V and 4 bases at J, with 12 bases between. The CDR3 is 14 residues long. The CDR3 sequence: CASSSDRFNEKLFF. The CDR3 DNA follows: TGTGCCAGCAGCTCGGACAGATTTAATGAAAAACTGTTTTTT.

The gene calls are TRBV11-1 and TRBJ2-5; 8 bases map to TRBD2. CDR3 length: 15 amino acids. CDR1 and CDR2 (germline): SGHAT, FQDESV (reference sequence). V shed 1 base, J shed 5 bases, and the junction held 6 bases outside the gene matches. The CDR3 bases are TGTGCCAGCAGCTTAGGAACGGGGGGGCCGGAGACCCAGTACTTC. This gives the protein CASSLGTGGPETQYF.

This chain joins TRBV2 and TRBJ2-3; tentative D call: TRBD1 (5 bases). V lost 10 bases and J lost 3, with 17 bases in between. CDR1 and CDR2 from the germline V gene are SNHLY and FYNNEI. This CDR3 is built from 14 residues. The CDR3 reads CATSAQGQTDTQYF. Written as DNA, the CDR3 is TGTGCCACCTCTGCCCAGGGCCAAACAGATACGCAGTATTTT.

V usage is TRBV5-5 and J usage is TRBJ2-5; D is unclear. Per germline, CDR1 SGHKS and CDR2 YYEKEE (reference sequence). The CDR3 loop spans 14 amino acids. The germline V and J ends were trimmed by 1 base and 5 bases, with 12 bases remaining between them. The CDR3 DNA sequence: TGTGCCAGCAGCTTGTGGATACACGGGGAGACCCAGTACTTC. Its protein product is CASSLWIHGETQYF.

The V gene is TRBV18, the J gene TRBJ2-7; D is undetermined. The CDR3 is made up of 14 amino acids. V shed 2 bases and J shed 5 bases, with 13 bases lying between them. The germline V gene has CDR1 KGHSH and CDR2 LQKENI. For the CDR3, the DNA is TGTGCCAGCTCACCAGTTGACGCTAGGAACGAGCAGTACTTC. It is translated as CASSPVDARNEQYF.

This clone was detected only once. The chain couples TRBV28 to TRBJ1-1, with D possibly matching TRBD1 (6 bases). V lost 5 bases, J lost 3 bases, and 16 bases lay in between. The CDR3 runs 15 residues. CDR1 MDHEN and CDR2 SYDVKM come from the germline V gene. CDR3 region: CASSPGGGGHTEAFF. The CDR3 nucleotides are TGTGCCAGCAGTCCCGGGGGAGGGGGGCACACTGAAGCTTTCTTT.